What follows are 15 T cell receptor beta chains derived from one specimen sequenced in a study of Graves' ophthalmopathy and Graves' hyperthyroidism. Investigators amplified TCR beta CDR3 regions from RNA transcripts. Amplification began with first-round RT-PCR using HTBI primers, then second-round multiplex PCR was performed. TCRdb recomputed calls from the multiplex PCR reads with MiXCR, one row per CDR3 protein. Here the sample spans hundreds of thousands of distinct CDR3 sequences, roughly 20% being singletons. The sequenced sample consisted of peripheral blood. The receptors stem from a woman between 18 and 30 years old with stable Graves' hyperthyroidism. Some clones in this sample may be carry-over from other donors' samples.

Concerning this clonotype itself: Here the CDR3 omits its conserved ending phenylalanine or tryptophan, so a read error is the likely source. The DNA is omitted, as the CDR3 cannot be located on it reliably, and the CDR3 follows TCRdb's listing. This rearrangement joins TRBV7-2 to TRBJ1-1; the D segment call TRBD1 is taken from the table without a DNA check. Germline loops: CDR1 SGHTA, CDR2 FQGNSA. From its first to its last residue, the CDR3 has 15 amino acids. The CDR3 loop is CASSSTRDRSTEACV.

This clonotype was counted ten times or more. The chain recombines TRBV24-1 with TRBJ1-2; TRBD1 agrees at 7 bases. V lost 2 bases and J lost 2; bases outside the gene matches: 4. Germline V gene sequence: CDR1 KGHDR, CDR2 SFDVKD. CDR3 length equals 15 residues. This CDR3 is CATSDSSRGNYGYTF. CDR3 sequence (DNA): TGTGCCACCAGTGATTCAAGCAGGGGGAACTATGGCTACACCTTC.

This clonotype showed up just a few times. This chain connects TRBV27 to TRBJ2-5; perhaps TRBD2 as D (7 bases). The CDR3 totals 15 residues. Germline V CDR1 and CDR2: MNHEY, SMNVEV (reference sequence). The V gene lost 7 bases and the J gene lost 3 bases, with 18 bases spanning the gap. CDR3 protein: CASTPGGGGKETQYF. The CDR3 DNA sequence: TGTGCCAGCACCCCCGGGGGCGGGGGAAAAGAGACCCAGTACTTC.

This clonotype was seen repeatedly, ten times or more. CDR3 DNA sequence: TGTGCCAGCAGTGACCTCAGGACAGGCGCCTCCTACGAGCAGTACTTC. It codes for CASSDLRTGASYEQYF. The chain recombines TRBV25-1 with TRBJ2-7, with 7 positions matching TRBD1. With 3 bases clipped from V and 0 bases from J, the junction kept 8 bases outside the gene matches. The germline V gene encodes CDR1 MGHDK and CDR2 SYGVNS. This CDR3 is 16 amino acids long.

This clonotype was observed once. The V gene is TRBV15, the J gene TRBJ2-5; no definite D call. The CDR3 totals 13 residues. Trimming took 0 bases from V and 1 from J, leaving 3 bases between them. Germline lookup yields CDR1 LNHNV and CDR2 YYDKDF (reference sequence). The CDR3 region has the DNA TGTGCCACCAGCAGAGAAATCCAAGAGACCCAGTACTTC. It encodes CATSREIQETQYF.

This clonotype was counted at least ten times. This chain links TRBV28 with TRBJ1-2, with D uncertain. This CDR3 contains 13 residues. Deletions cut 2 bases from V and 4 bases from J, with 8 bases between. The germline gives CDR1 MDHEN, CDR2 SYDVKM. CDR3 DNA: TGTGCCAGCAGTTTACAGCCATCCTATGGCTACACCTTC. Its protein is CASSLQPSYGYTF.

The chain is built from TRBV12-3 or TRBV12-4 and TRBJ2-7, with TRBD2 identical over 10 bases. The CDR3 is 15 amino acids. Trimming removed 7 bases from V and 2 bases from J; junction bases left unmatched: 8. CDR3 coding DNA: TGTGCCAGCAAGCCCCAGCGGGGGGGTGCCTACGAGCAGTACTTC. This encodes CASKPQRGGAYEQYF.

The chain links TRBV19 to TRBJ1-5; tentative D call: TRBD1 (5 bases). Germline CDR1 and CDR2: LNHDA and SQIVND (reference sequence). Trimming pared 3 bases from V and 10 bases from J, leaving 16 bases between. The length of the CDR3 is 14 residues. CDR3 sequence: CASSISGPRGPQHF. DNA of the CDR3: TGTGCCAGTAGTATCTCGGGGCCCCGGGGACCCCAGCATTTT.

The chain carries TRBV6-1 and TRBJ2-7, with 12 bases identical to TRBD1. Germline V gene lookup returns CDR1 MNHNS and CDR2 SASEGT. This CDR3 has 18 residues. J was trimmed by 0 bases and V by 4 bases; bases with no gene match: 10. The CDR3 region has the DNA TGTGCCAGCAGTGGGCCGGGACAGGGGGCGCTGACCTCCTACGAGCAGTACTTC. It yields the protein CASSGPGQGALTSYEQYF.

Ten or more counts support this clonotype. The chain carries TRBV6-1 and TRBJ2-5; the D is unclear. V was trimmed by 2 bases and J by 4 bases, leaving 5 bases between them. Germline V gene sequence: CDR1 MNHNS, CDR2 SASEGT. The length of the CDR3 is 12 residues. The CDR3 bases are TGTGCCAGCAGTGAACAGCGAGAGACCCAGTACTTC. This translates into CASSEQRETQYF.

A single count supports this clonotype. This chain joins TRBV27 and TRBJ2-5; maybe TRBD1 (6 bases). Germline CDR1 and CDR2: MNHEY and SMNVEV (reference sequence). V lost 3 bases to trimming and J lost 1 base, with 12 bases between them. The CDR3 runs to 15 residues. For the CDR3, the DNA is TGTGCCAGCAGTTTGCTCGGGACACTCCAAGAGACCCAGTACTTC. This codes for CASSLLGTLQETQYF.

The rearrangement joins TRBV28 to TRBJ1-1; D is unclear. The V gene lost 3 bases and the J gene lost 3 bases, with 11 bases spanning the gap. The CDR3 loop spans 14 amino acids. Germline CDR1 reads MDHEN; CDR2 reads SYDVKM. CDR3 in amino acids: CASSLLQSYTEAFF. The DNA for the CDR3 is TGTGCCAGCAGTTTGTTACAGTCATACACTGAAGCTTTCTTT.

CDR3 region: CASSPPSSGARGYTF. Written as DNA, the CDR3 is TGTGCCAGCTCACCACCAAGTTCTGGGGCCCGCGGCTACACCTTC. This sequence joins TRBV18 and TRBJ1-2; D possibly corresponds to TRBD1 (5 bases). The CDR3 length is 15 residues. The germline V and J ends were trimmed by 0 bases and 8 bases, with 16 bases remaining between them. The germline V gene has CDR1 KGHSH and CDR2 LQKENI.

Many counts were recorded for this clonotype. The V and J genes are TRBV6-5 and TRBJ2-2, with 9 bases matching TRBD1. The V and J ends lost 2 bases and 4 bases, in that order; junction bases with no gene match: 8. Germline values: CDR1 MNHEY, CDR2 SVGAGI. The CDR3 is made up of 17 amino acids. In nucleotides, the CDR3 is TGTGCCAGCAGTTACGTGGGTGCGGGACAGGGCACCGGGGAGCTGTTTTTT. Encoded protein: CASSYVGAGQGTGELFF.

The table lists this clonotype with many counts. This chain uses TRBV14 with TRBJ1-1, with D possibly matching TRBD1 (6 bases). V was pared by 1 base and J by 2 bases, with 14 bases between. The germline V gene has CDR1 SGHDN and CDR2 FVKESK. The CDR3 has 16 amino acids. Written as DNA, the CDR3 is TGTGCCAGCAGCCAAGGGGGCTCGGGACACAACACTGAAGCTTTCTTT. Residues: CASSQGGSGHNTEAFF.